The 8 T cell receptor beta chains listed next were all sequenced from one sample in a study of T-cell memory formation after mild COVID-19 (dated by TCRdb to 2020 to 2023). The method was 5' RACE. The sequencer was an Illumina NovaSeq 6000. The public reads were reprocessed in TCRdb via fastp at Q25 and MiXCR, keeping in-frame beta chains. Entries that share a CDR3 protein sequence are merged under the most common genes and DNA. The sample table holds hundreds of thousands of distinct CDR3 sequences, of which 25% to 30% were seen once. The ten largest clones add up to approximately 15% of the sample. The material sequenced was PBMCs or a T cell subset sorted from them (not recorded which). These receptors all stem from an adult woman who had mild COVID-19 (a few samples of this study predate the infection). The sample titles of this study are shuffled in the database, so cell type and time point are left out; the donor was told from shared clones.

In this sample, this clonotype turned up a few times. The V gene is TRBV3-1, the J gene TRBJ2-1; no reliable D call. CDR3 length: 13 amino acids. Germline loops: CDR1 LGHDT, CDR2 YNNKEL (reference sequence). The ends were cut back, 0 bases at V and 7 bases at J, with 7 bases in the middle. CDR3 protein: CASSQESWNEQFF. The CDR3 nucleotides read TGTGCCAGCAGCCAAGAAAGTTGGAATGAGCAGTTCTTC.

This chain connects TRBV12-3 or TRBV12-4 to TRBJ1-2; 7 bases align to TRBD1. The CDR3 is made up of 12 amino acids. V gave up 3 bases and J gave up 8 bases; unmatched junction bases: 3. CDR3 DNA: TGTGCCAGCAGTTTCAGGGGGGAGGGCTACACCTTC. Encoded protein: CASSFRGEGYTF.

This clonotype has more than one count but fewer than ten. The gene calls are TRBV24-1 and TRBJ2-1; D remains unclear. The germline gives CDR1 KGHDR, CDR2 SFDVKD. Deletions cut 3 bases from V and 10 bases from J, with 12 bases between. The CDR3 consists of 13 residues. The CDR3 DNA is TGTGCCACCAGTGATCCTCCGGGTGCCGAGCAGTTCTTC. This codes for CATSDPPGAEQFF.

The gene calls are TRBV7-9 and TRBJ1-1, with 7 bases fitting TRBD1. Germline values: CDR1 SEHNR, CDR2 FQNEAQ (reference sequence). The V gene end was trimmed by 3 bases and the J gene end by 3 bases; junction bases not matched to a gene: 16. The CDR3 is made up of 18 amino acids. The CDR3 sequence is CASSLGTFTGAADTEAFF. The CDR3 bases are TGTGCCAGCAGCTTGGGGACCTTCACAGGGGCGGCGGACACTGAAGCTTTCTTT.

This clonotype has just a few counts. The chain employs TRBV3-1 and TRBJ2-7, with 15 bases aligning to TRBD2. The CDR3 contains 16 residues. Germline V gene lookup returns CDR1 LGHDT and CDR2 YNNKEL (reference sequence). The junction had 4 bases not matched to a gene; V was cut back by 2 bases and J by 5 bases. CDR3 nucleotides: TGTGCCAGCAGCCAATCGGGACTAGCGGGAGGAGACGAGCAGTACTTC. Residues: CASSQSGLAGGDEQYF.

This sequence joins TRBV12-3 or TRBV12-4 and TRBJ1-1; the D is unclear. The length of the CDR3 is 15 residues. The V end was cut by 5 bases, the J end by 1 base, with 14 bases between. This chain's CDR3 is CASSLRAGQNTEAFF. CDR3 nucleotides: TGTGCCAGCAGTCTCCGAGCCGGGCAGAACACTGAAGCTTTCTTT.

The CDR3 coding sequence is TGTGCCACCAGTGATTTGGAAGAGGGGAATCCGGTAGGGACCCAGTACTTC. Translating it yields CATSDLEEGNPVGTQYF. The chain uses TRBV24-1 and TRBJ2-5; D may be TRBD1 or TRBD2 (5 bases each). The CDR3 spans 17 residues. With 0 bases removed from V and 7 bases from J, the gap between germline ends came to 20 bases. The germline CDR1 and CDR2 sequences are KGHDR and SFDVKD.

The chain joins TRBV24-1 to TRBJ2-1, with 15 bases fitting TRBD2. Germline V gene data show CDR1 as KGHDR and CDR2 as SFDVKD. The CDR3 sequence is 19 residues long. Unmatched junction bases numbered 12, after V lost 3 bases and J lost 7 bases. CDR3 loop: CATSDPRTSGRGKLNEQFF. CDR3 nucleotides: TGTGCCACCAGTGATCCGAGGACTAGCGGGAGGGGGAAGTTGAATGAGCAGTTCTTC.